The 2 T cell receptor beta chains presented below share a single source sample, sequenced in a study of regulatory T cells in long-lasting Graves disease. Noted time point: newly diagnosed GD, antithyroid drugs for less than 3 months. Making the TCR library involved RNA that had been extracted from PBMCs. To make TCR beta libraries, researchers used iRepertoire HTBI primers and Arm-PCR of CDR3 regions. Using its own MiXCR run on the multiplex PCR reads, TCRdb lists one record per CDR3 protein. The profile covers a few hundred thousand distinct CDR3 sequences, with roughly a fifth appearing a single time and over 11% taken by the ten largest. This specimen consisted of peripheral blood mononuclear cells (PBMCs), obtained at new diagnosis, from a patient treated with antithyroid drugs. The source of these receptors is a female donor with Graves disease.

About this clonotype: A far larger clone differs by one base, so this is likely a read error. The rearrangement uses TRBV7-8 and TRBJ2-3, with 11 bases that match TRBD2. Unmatched junction bases numbered 10, after V lost 3 bases and J lost 2 bases. In germline, CDR1 is SGHVS, CDR2 FQNEAQ. The CDR3 is 18 amino acids. The CDR3: CASSFSGGGSLNTDTQYF. The CDR3 DNA is TGTGCCAGCAGCTTTAGCGGGGGGGGGTCCCTTAACACAGATACGCAGTATTTT.

This chain uses TRBV9 with TRBJ2-1; D possibly corresponds to TRBD2 (6 bases). Germline lookup yields CDR1 SGDLS and CDR2 YYNGEE. The CDR3 is 14 residues long. Trimming shortened V by 0 bases and J by 8 bases, and 12 bases separated the two germline ends. The CDR3 nucleotides read TGTGCCAGCAGCGTAGTAGGAGGGCACGATGAGCAGTTCTTC. As protein: CASSVVGGHDEQFF.